The rows below give T cell receptor beta chains drawn from one sample of a study of OX40 agonist ivuxolimab in advanced cancers. Profiling relied on immunoSEQ multiplex PCR, and the TCRdb table lists in-frame clones only, not all of them. The top ten hold around 6.6% of the sample, which has roughly 80,000 clones, around 84% seen once. Source: CD4+ or CD8+ T cells sorted from blood, taken in a trial of the OX40 agonist ivuxolimab. Receptor source: an adult with an advanced solid tumor such as melanoma, head and neck, liver or kidney cancer. The CDR3 runs from the conserved cysteine through the conserved F or W. Each record gives: clone size, D gene, J gene, V gene, CDR3 protein, CDR3 DNA. A D gene is named only where the DNA matches it firmly. A row's size may be missing; if present it is once, few, many or a size class.

clone size: once; D gene: NA; J gene: TRBJ2-7; V gene: TRBV28; CDR3 protein: CASSLMEGTSEQYF; CDR3 DNA: TGTGCCAGCAGTTTAATGGAGGGAACCTCCGAGCAGTACTTC
clone size: NA; D gene: TRBD1; J gene: TRBJ1-1; V gene: TRBV15; CDR3 protein: CATSTRTGGNTEAFF; CDR3 DNA: TGTGCCACCAGCACTCGGACAGGGGGGAACACTGAAGCTTTCTTT
clone size: NA; D gene: NA; J gene: TRBJ2-3; V gene: TRBV7-9; CDR3 protein: CASSSGTDTQYF; CDR3 DNA: TGTGCCAGCAGTAGCGGCACAGATACGCAGTATTTT
clone size: NA; D gene: TRBD2; J gene: TRBJ2-7; V gene: TRBV6-5; CDR3 protein: CASSYTGGSTYEQYF; CDR3 DNA: TGTGCCAGCAGTTATACTGGCGGGAGTACCTACGAGCAGTACTTC
clone size: few; D gene: TRBD2; J gene: TRBJ2-1; V gene: TRBV4-3; CDR3 protein: CASSQGSSGDNEQFF; CDR3 DNA: TGCGCCAGCAGCCAAGGGTCTAGCGGGGACAATGAGCAGTTCTTC
clone size: NA; D gene: NA; J gene: TRBJ1-5; V gene: TRBV19; CDR3 protein: CASSISRGNQPQHF; CDR3 DNA: TGTGCCAGTAGTATCAGCCGGGGCAATCAGCCCCAGCATTTT
clone size: NA; D gene: TRBD2; J gene: TRBJ2-4; V gene: TRBV28; CDR3 protein: CASSFFYLGGMKNIQYF; CDR3 DNA: TGTGCCAGCAGTTTTTTTTATCTGGGAGGGATGAAAAACATTCAGTACTTC
clone size: NA; D gene: TRBD1; J gene: TRBJ1-6; V gene: TRBV5-6; CDR3 protein: CASSFLQGAVSPLHF; CDR3 DNA: TGTGCCAGCAGCTTCTTACAGGGGGCAGTCTCACCCCTCCACTTT
clone size: NA; D gene: NA; J gene: TRBJ2-1; V gene: TRBV4-1; CDR3 protein: CASSQGRGSTYNEQFF; CDR3 DNA: TGCGCCAGCAGCCAGGGTAGAGGGAGCACCTACAATGAGCAGTTCTTC
clone size: NA; D gene: NA; J gene: TRBJ2-5; V gene: TRBV18; CDR3 protein: CASMRGPEETQYF; CDR3 DNA: TGTGCCAGCATGCGGGGGCCGGAAGAGACCCAGTACTTC
clone size: NA; D gene: NA; J gene: TRBJ2-7; V gene: TRBV30; CDR3 protein: CAWSRRYEQYF; CDR3 DNA: TGTGCCTGGAGTCGCCGTTACGAGCAGTACTTC
clone size: NA; D gene: NA; J gene: TRBJ2-7; V gene: TRBV7-3; CDR3 protein: CASSPSLGGHHSYEQYF; CDR3 DNA: TGTGCCAGCAGCCCCTCACTGGGGGGGCACCATTCCTACGAGCAGTACTTC
clone size: NA; D gene: NA; J gene: TRBJ1-2; V gene: TRBV19; CDR3 protein: CASNRRTAANYGYTF; CDR3 DNA: TGTGCCAGTAACCGACGGACAGCAGCTAACTATGGCTACACCTTC
clone size: NA; D gene: NA; J gene: TRBJ2-3; V gene: TRBV6-5; CDR3 protein: CASSHGSADTQYF; CDR3 DNA: TGTGCCAGCAGTCACGGGTCGGCAGATACGCAGTATTTT
clone size: NA; D gene: NA; J gene: TRBJ2-1; V gene: TRBV7-2; CDR3 protein: CASSLGLSVTEQFF; CDR3 DNA: TGTGCCAGCAGCTTAGGGCTCAGCGTAACGGAGCAGTTCTTC
clone size: NA; D gene: NA; J gene: TRBJ2-7; V gene: TRBV6-4; CDR3 protein: CAVQIRCTHYEQYF; CDR3 DNA: TGTGCCGTTCAAATTAGGTGCACCCACTACGAGCAGTACTTC
clone size: NA; D gene: TRBD1; J gene: TRBJ1-1; V gene: TRBV6-5; CDR3 protein: CASIRLTGVTEAFF; CDR3 DNA: TGTGCCAGCATACGGCTGACAGGGGTCACTGAAGCTTTCTTT
clone size: NA; D gene: TRBD1; J gene: TRBJ2-1; V gene: TRBV6-5; CDR3 protein: CASSQGVTQFF; CDR3 DNA: TGTGCCAGCAGTCAGGGGGTAACTCAGTTCTTC
clone size: NA; D gene: NA; J gene: TRBJ2-1; V gene: TRBV2; CDR3 protein: CASMVSNEQFF; CDR3 DNA: TGTGCCAGTATGGTATCAAATGAGCAGTTCTTC
clone size: NA; D gene: NA; J gene: TRBJ1-1; V gene: TRBV28; CDR3 protein: CASSLRTREAFF; CDR3 DNA: TGTGCCAGCAGCCTCAGGACACGCGAAGCTTTCTTT
clone size: NA; D gene: NA; J gene: TRBJ2-1; V gene: TRBV10-1; CDR3 protein: CASSGYNEQFF; CDR3 DNA: TGCGCCAGCAGTGGTTACAATGAGCAGTTCTTC
clone size: NA; D gene: NA; J gene: TRBJ2-1; V gene: TRBV7-9; CDR3 protein: CASSLIAYNEQFF; CDR3 DNA: TGTGCCAGCAGCTTGATAGCCTACAATGAGCAGTTCTTC
clone size: once; D gene: NA; J gene: TRBJ1-4; V gene: TRBV14; CDR3 protein: CASSQQGIATNEKLFF; CDR3 DNA: TGTGCCAGCAGCCAACAGGGGATTGCAACTAATGAAAAACTGTTTTTT
clone size: NA; D gene: TRBD1; J gene: TRBJ1-4; V gene: TRBV25-1; CDR3 protein: CASSEFRGGLGEKLFF; CDR3 DNA: TGTGCCAGCAGTGAATTCAGGGGGGGTCTTGGTGAAAAACTGTTTTTT
clone size: NA; D gene: TRBD1; J gene: TRBJ1-5; V gene: TRBV6-5; CDR3 protein: CASSRTGGNQPQHF; CDR3 DNA: TGTGCCAGCAGTCGGACAGGGGGCAATCAGCCCCAGCATTTT
clone size: NA; D gene: TRBD1; J gene: TRBJ2-3; V gene: TRBV5-1; CDR3 protein: CASSLIGQGTDTQYF; CDR3 DNA: TGCGCCAGCAGCTTGATAGGACAGGGCACAGATACGCAGTATTTT
clone size: NA; D gene: TRBD1; J gene: TRBJ2-7; V gene: TRBV28; CDR3 protein: CASSFPFGDRGPYEQYF; CDR3 DNA: TGTGCCAGCAGTTTCCCCTTCGGGGACAGGGGTCCCTACGAGCAGTACTTC
clone size: few; D gene: NA; J gene: TRBJ2-7; V gene: TRBV27; CDR3 protein: CASSLQGPPYEQYF; CDR3 DNA: TGTGCCAGCAGTTTACAGGGACCCCCCTACGAGCAGTACTTC
clone size: NA; D gene: NA; J gene: TRBJ1-2; V gene: TRBV29-1; CDR3 protein: CSVEGGERSYTF; CDR3 DNA: TGCAGCGTTGAGGGGGGGGAGAGGAGCTACACCTTC
clone size: NA; D gene: NA; J gene: TRBJ1-4; V gene: TRBV2; CDR3 protein: CASRTSASTNEKLFF; CDR3 DNA: TGTGCCAGCAGGACATCAGCCTCAACTAATGAAAAACTGTTTTTT
clone size: NA; D gene: NA; J gene: TRBJ1-2; V gene: TRBV7-9; CDR3 protein: CASSVNRNYGYTF; CDR3 DNA: TGTGCCAGCAGCGTAAACCGGAACTATGGCTACACCTTC
clone size: NA; D gene: NA; J gene: TRBJ2-1; V gene: TRBV7-2; CDR3 protein: CASSSVGEQFF; CDR3 DNA: TGTGCCAGCAGCTCCGTTGGTGAGCAGTTCTTC
clone size: NA; D gene: NA; J gene: TRBJ2-1; V gene: TRBV19; CDR3 protein: CASSISAYNEQFF; CDR3 DNA: TGTGCCAGTAGTATAAGCGCCTACAATGAGCAGTTCTTC
clone size: NA; D gene: NA; J gene: TRBJ2-1; V gene: TRBV16; CDR3 protein: CARSQSLGAPQFF; CDR3 DNA: TGTGCCAGAAGCCAATCCCTCGGCGCACCGCAGTTCTTC
clone size: NA; D gene: NA; J gene: TRBJ2-3; V gene: TRBV13; CDR3 protein: CASSFRSNTDTQYF; CDR3 DNA: TGTGCCAGCAGCTTTAGGTCCAACACAGATACGCAGTATTTT
clone size: NA; D gene: NA; J gene: TRBJ2-2; V gene: TRBV11-2; CDR3 protein: CASTPDGGNTGELFF; CDR3 DNA: TGTGCCAGCACCCCGGACGGAGGGAACACCGGGGAGCTGTTTTTT
clone size: NA; D gene: TRBD2; J gene: TRBJ2-7; V gene: TRBV4-2; CDR3 protein: CASSRTSGMGYEQYF; CDR3 DNA: TGTGCCAGCAGTCGGACTAGCGGGATGGGCTACGAGCAGTACTTC
clone size: NA; D gene: NA; J gene: TRBJ1-1; V gene: TRBV7-2; CDR3 protein: CASSPDDLNTEAFF; CDR3 DNA: TGCGCCAGCAGCCCTGACGACCTGAACACTGAAGCTTTCTTT
clone size: once; D gene: NA; J gene: TRBJ1-1; V gene: TRBV5-1; CDR3 protein: CASSLDTGNTEAFF; CDR3 DNA: TGCGCCAGCAGCTTGGATACAGGGAACACTGAAGCTTTCTTT
clone size: NA; D gene: NA; J gene: TRBJ1-2; V gene: TRBV28; CDR3 protein: CASTFVGATVLNYGYTF; CDR3 DNA: TGTGCCAGCACTTTTGTGGGGGCCACTGTTCTTAACTATGGCTACACCTTC
clone size: NA; D gene: NA; J gene: TRBJ1-5; V gene: TRBV19; CDR3 protein: CASSIVRTLEAQHF; CDR3 DNA: TGTGCCAGTAGTATAGTGAGGACCCTAGAGGCCCAGCATTTT
clone size: few; D gene: NA; J gene: TRBJ1-1; V gene: TRBV7-8; CDR3 protein: CASSLGLAKLTEAFF; CDR3 DNA: TGTGCCAGCAGCTTGGGTCTTGCCAAACTAACCGAAGCTTTCTTT
clone size: few; D gene: TRBD2; J gene: TRBJ2-2; V gene: TRBV19; CDR3 protein: CASRNGRTSVPGELFF; CDR3 DNA: TGTGCCAGTAGAAACGGTAGGACTAGCGTCCCCGGGGAGCTGTTTTTT
clone size: NA; D gene: TRBD1; J gene: TRBJ2-1; V gene: TRBV5-4; CDR3 protein: CASSYGTGRSGASYNEQFF; CDR3 DNA: TGTGCCAGCAGCTATGGGACAGGGCGTAGCGGAGCCTCCTACAATGAGCAGTTCTTC
clone size: NA; D gene: NA; J gene: TRBJ1-5; V gene: TRBV19; CDR3 protein: CASNKVSNQPQHF; CDR3 DNA: TGTGCCAGTAATAAGGTTAGCAATCAGCCCCAGCATTTT
clone size: few; D gene: NA; J gene: TRBJ2-7; V gene: TRBV10-3; CDR3 protein: CAISVQGRAYEQYF; CDR3 DNA: TGTGCCATCAGCGTACAGGGCCGGGCCTACGAGCAGTACTTC
clone size: NA; D gene: NA; J gene: TRBJ1-4; V gene: TRBV2; CDR3 protein: CASSDRGTNEKLFF; CDR3 DNA: TGTGCCAGCAGTGACAGGGGAACTAATGAAAAACTGTTTTTT